The sequence of this T cell receptor beta chain was determined in a study of identical twins (dated by TCRdb to between 2015 and 2016). Describing the broader study: The study deep-sequenced TCR alpha and beta repertoires from monozygotic twins, unrelated adults of various ages and cord blood to test whether fetal clonotypes persist. To rule out contamination, replicate twin experiments were performed at different times with different library preparation protocols.

Preparation of the library involved 5' RACE. The data were produced on an Illumina HiSeq 2000. A universal primer binding site was introduced by template switching, and a unique molecular identifier was present in the final cDNA, enabling accurate counting of TCR cDNA molecules. Specific primers in the conserved constant-segment region were used to synthesize first-strand cDNA for TCR alpha and beta chains. To control for contamination, each cDNA library was double barcoded with a SMART-Mk sample barcode plus Illumina barcodes. TruSeq adapter sequences along with Illumina sample barcodes were introduced in two successive PCR steps. TCR alpha and beta cDNA libraries were sequenced on the Illumina HiSeq platform with custom primers. As for how the authors treated the data: MiGEC was used to process raw reads and extract unique molecular identifiers, and MiXCR was used to find CDR3 positions. Recombination models were inferred per individual with the repgenHMM and IGoR tools using an EM algorithm. The analysis of shared clonotypes was done with the tcR package in R, with sharing normalized by the product of cloneset sizes. To study raw recombination without the effects of thymic and clonal selection, out-of-frame nonproductive sequences were analyzed. TCRdb passed the public sequencing reads through fastp at Q25 and MiXCR, retaining productive beta sequences. Entries are consolidated by CDR3 protein sequence, retaining the most common genes and DNA. These V and J calls rely on TCRdb rather than the paper's analysis. This sample comprises about 690,000 distinct CDR3 sequences, 6.1% of them detected only once. The ten largest clones add up to roughly 2% of the sample.

This clonotype was picked up many times. Its antigen has not been determined. Qualities for individual bases were not recorded, and no much larger clone is one base off. What the authors observed across the whole study: Because the same donors could not be followed over many years, conclusions were based on cross-sectional statistical analysis. The excess sharing between twins in beta out-of-frame sequences was weaker because fewer shared sequences reduced the signal-to-noise ratio. Abundant cord blood beta clonotypes had fewer insertions, young adult naive repertoires showed a similar but weaker trend, and memory repertoires showed no such trend. Invariant T cells such as MAIT and iNKT could partly confound zero-insertion analyses, although diverse VJ usage argued against such confounding for most clonotypes. Compared with coincidental sharing between unrelated individuals, out-of-frame TCR alpha sequences shared between twins showed an excess of sequences with low generation probability. Out-of-frame TCR alpha sharing in monozygotic twins was systematically underestimated by recombination models, whereas sharing between unrelated individuals was in agreement with the recombination models.

Only healthy Caucasian donors were included. The researchers also sequenced three unrelated adults who were not twins: a male aged 18 to 29, a male aged 50 to 59, and a female aged 50 to 59. Miltenyi CD45RO+ enrichment and human naive T-cell isolation kits were used to isolate memory (CD45RO+) and naive T cells from PBMC. From its cysteine to its phenylalanine, the CDR3 spans 14 amino acids. The kept DNA is CDR3 alone, 42 bases in frame from the first base. Taken from the germline V gene, the CDR1 and CDR2 loops are MNHEY and SVGAGI. Between the V and J ends, shortened by 1 base and 1 base respectively, the junction contains 4 bases.

The sequence joins TRBV6-5 to TRBJ2-2, with no D gene named confidently. The receptor was derived from a man between 18 and 35 years old in good health. The specimen sequenced was naive T cells sorted from blood. The label giving this sample's cell subset or site can be read as: cells isolated with a human naive T-cell isolation kit. This receptor carries the CDR3 CASSYFKNTGELFF. Here is the DNA: TGTGCCAGCAGTTACTTTAAGAACACCGGGGAGCTGTTTTTT.